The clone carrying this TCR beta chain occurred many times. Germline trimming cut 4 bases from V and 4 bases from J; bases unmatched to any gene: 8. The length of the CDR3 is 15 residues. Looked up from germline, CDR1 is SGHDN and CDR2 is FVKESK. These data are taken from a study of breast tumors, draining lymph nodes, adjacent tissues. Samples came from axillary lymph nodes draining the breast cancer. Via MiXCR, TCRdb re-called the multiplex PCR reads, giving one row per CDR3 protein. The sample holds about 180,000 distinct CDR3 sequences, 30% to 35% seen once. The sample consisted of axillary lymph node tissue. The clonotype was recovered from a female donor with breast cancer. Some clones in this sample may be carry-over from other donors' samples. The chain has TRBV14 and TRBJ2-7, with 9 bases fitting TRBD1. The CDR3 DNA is TGTGCCAGCAGCCTAAGGGGACAGGGAAGTTACGAGCAGTACTTC. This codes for CASSLRGQGSYEQYF.